This is a list of T cell receptor beta chains from one sample in a study of blood T cell repertoires in COVID-19. Some clones are missing from TCRdb's copy, which holds only in-frame ones; the method was immunoSEQ multiplex PCR. In the table there are some 150,000 clones, about 87% of which are singletons. Sequences were obtained from peripheral blood. The receptors derive from a woman between 50 and 59 years old with active or convalescent COVID-19. Both conserved end residues are part of each CDR3. The order of the fields is V gene, clone size, J gene, D gene, CDR3 DNA, CDR3 protein. D genes are given only for firm matches. Size values are once, few and many counts, or a class for expanded clones, and some rows have none.

TRBV11-2	.	TRBJ1-1	TRBD1	TGTGCCAGCAGCTTATTCGGACAGGAGCTTGAAGCTTTCTTT	CASSLFGQELEAFF
TRBV30	.	TRBJ1-4	.	TGTGCCTGGAGTGTATCCCAGGCCGTTAATGAAAAACTGTTTTTT	CAWSVSQAVNEKLFF
TRBV7-2	.	TRBJ1-5	.	TGTGCCAGCAGCTCAGAGGGTAGTCAGCCCCAGCATTTT	CASSSEGSQPQHF
TRBV6-5	.	TRBJ1-3	TRBD1	TGTGCCAGCAGATCGACAGGGACCTCTGGAAACACCATATATTTT	CASRSTGTSGNTIYF
TRBV18	.	TRBJ1-2	.	TGTGCCAGCTCTCCTCAAACGCGACAGGATGGCTACACCTTC	CASSPQTRQDGYTF
TRBV5-1	.	TRBJ2-3	TRBD1	TGCGCCAGCAGCGACCCCGGCAGGGGGATTAAAGATACGCAGTATTTT	CASSDPGRGIKDTQYF
TRBV2	.	TRBJ2-7	TRBD1	TGTGCCAGCAGTACCGGGACAGGGGGCTCCTACGAGCAGTACTTC	CASSTGTGGSYEQYF
TRBV4-2	once	TRBJ2-7	TRBD2	TGTGCCAGCAGCCCTAGCGGGCGGGACTACGAGCAGTACTTC	CASSPSGRDYEQYF
TRBV7-9	.	TRBJ2-2	.	TGTGCCAGCAGAACCCTTGGGACTTTCACCGGGGAGCTGTTTTTT	CASRTLGTFTGELFF
TRBV9	.	TRBJ1-6	.	TGTGCCAGCAGCGTAGCTACAGCCAATTCACCCCTCCACTTT	CASSVATANSPLHF
TRBV6-6	.	TRBJ2-2	.	TGTGCCAGCAGTCCCCAGGGGTATTCGTCGAACACCGGGGAGCTGTTTTTT	CASSPQGYSSNTGELFF
TRBV19	.	TRBJ1-2	.	TGTGCCAGTAACAGCGGACCCAGAACAACTAACTATGGCTACACCTTC	CASNSGPRTTNYGYTF
TRBV19	.	TRBJ1-6	TRBD1	TGTGCCAGTAGTATTCGGGACAGCTATAATTCACCCCTCCACTTT	CASSIRDSYNSPLHF
TRBV2	.	TRBJ2-5	TRBD2	TGTGCCAGCAGTGACAGGACTAGCGGGGAAGAGACCCAGTACTTC	CASSDRTSGEETQYF
TRBV6-2/TRBV6-3	.	TRBJ2-6	TRBD2	TGTGCCAGCAGTCCCTATTTAGCGGGAGAAGCGTCTGGGGCCAACGTCCTGACTTTC	CASSPYLAGEASGANVLTF
TRBV19	.	TRBJ2-5	.	TGTGCCAGTAAGGCGGAACAGACCCAGTACTTC	CASKAEQTQYF
TRBV28	.	TRBJ2-5	TRBD2	TGTGCCAGCAGCCCCCACCCGGGGGGGACCCAGTACTTC	CASSPHPGGTQYF
TRBV5-1	.	TRBJ2-5	TRBD1	TGCGCCAGCAGCTGGGACAGCCAAGAGACCCAGTACTTC	CASSWDSQETQYF
TRBV19	.	TRBJ1-2	.	TGTGCCAGTACCCCCGACGGACTCTATGGCTACACCTTC	CASTPDGLYGYTF
TRBV15	few	TRBJ1-2	TRBD1	TGTGCCACCAGCAGAGACCCAGGGGGAGACTATGGCTACACCTTC	CATSRDPGGDYGYTF
TRBV9	.	TRBJ1-3	.	TGTGCCAGCAGCTCCGGACAGAGCTCTGGAAACACCATATATTTT	CASSSGQSSGNTIYF
TRBV19	once	TRBJ1-5	TRBD1	TGTGCCAGTAGACCGGGACAGGGCAATCAGCCCCAGCATTTT	CASRPGQGNQPQHF
TRBV3-1/TRBV3-2	.	TRBJ1-2	.	TGTGCCAGCAGTCTCGACAGCCTCACCCTCTATGGCTACACCTTC	CASSLDSLTLYGYTF
TRBV6-5	.	TRBJ1-1	TRBD1	TGTGCCAGCACCCCCGGGACAGCAAAAGAACGGGAAGCTTTCTTT	CASTPGTAKEREAFF
TRBV6-2/TRBV6-3	.	TRBJ1-4	TRBD1	TGTGCCAGCAGTTGGGACAGGGCTCATGAAAAACTGTTTTTT	CASSWDRAHEKLFF
TRBV4-1	.	TRBJ2-1	TRBD2	TGCGCCAGCAGCCAAGGACTAGCGGGGGACTTTAATGAGCAGTTCTTC	CASSQGLAGDFNEQFF
TRBV5-4	.	TRBJ2-3	.	TGTGCCAGCACGCTCCAGGGTCGCACAGATACGCAGTATTTT	CASTLQGRTDTQYF
TRBV6-6	.	TRBJ1-2	.	TGTGCCAGCAGTTACTTCCAGGACTATGGCTACACCTTC	CASSYFQDYGYTF